Included here is one T cell receptor (beta chain) sequence, with context. This sample was taken from a study of shared clonotypes between healthy human individuals. The protocol was immunoSEQ multiplex PCR, while the TCRdb copy is restricted to in-frame clones and leaves out a portion. Among around 980,000 clones, approximately 80% were seen once, and the ten largest hold roughly 0.62%. Sequencing input: memory CD4+ T cells from PBMCs. Subset noted: CD45RA-negative fraction. This clonotype was sampled from a man aged 18 to 30 in good health. Some clones in this sample may be carry-over from other donors' samples.

CDR3 DNA: TGCGCCAGCAGCTTATCCTCCCAGGGATACGAGCAGTACTTC. Translation: CASSLSSQGYEQYF. The V gene is TRBV5-1, the J gene TRBJ2-7; TRBD1 might be the D (5 bases). CDR1 and CDR2 from the germline V gene are SGHRS and YFSETQ. Between the trimmed V and J ends, which lost 2 bases and 4 bases, there was a span of 13 bases. The CDR3 is made up of 14 amino acids.